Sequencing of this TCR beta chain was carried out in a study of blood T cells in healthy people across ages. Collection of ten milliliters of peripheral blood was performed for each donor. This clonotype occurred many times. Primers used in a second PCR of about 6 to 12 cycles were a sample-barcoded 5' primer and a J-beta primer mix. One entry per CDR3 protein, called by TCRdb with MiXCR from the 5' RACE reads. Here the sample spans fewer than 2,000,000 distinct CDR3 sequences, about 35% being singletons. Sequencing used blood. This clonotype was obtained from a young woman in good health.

CDR3 residues: CASSVWADHDTDTQYF. CDR3 DNA sequence: TGTGCCAGCAGCGTATGGGCAGACCATGACACAGATACGCAGTATTTT. The chain joins TRBV9 to TRBJ2-3, with no clear D. This CDR3 region has 16 residues. The germline V and J ends were trimmed by 1 base and 2 bases, with 14 bases remaining between them. Germline V lookup: CDR1 SGDLS, CDR2 YYNGEE.